This T cell receptor (beta chain) was observed in a study of metastatic and nonmetastatic thyroid tumors. At the level of the study: Repertoire comparisons spanned blood and tumor or nodule tissue from malignant and benign thyroid patients.

Not a single patient had been given any form of treatment at any point before undergoing thyroid surgery. With 4 bases removed from V and 4 bases from J, the gap between germline ends came to 10 bases. Germline V gene sequence: CDR1 SEHNR, CDR2 FQNEAQ (reference sequence). This CDR3 has 13 amino acids. How the authors handled the data: Clinicopathological groups supplied CDR3 differences that were used to build a distant-metastasis classifier for papillary thyroid cancer. TCRdb used MiXCR to call clones anew from the PCR reads. TCRdb, not the original authors, processed these V and J calls. The table lists about 19,000 clones, approximately 22% of them singletons. This clone was seen ten or more times.

Sequencing input: tumor tissue. V usage is TRBV7-9 and J usage is TRBJ1-1; D not resolved. The clonotype originates from a male donor with papillary thyroid cancer or a benign thyroid nodule (not recorded which). Some clones in this sample may be carry-over from other donors' samples. The CDR3 DNA is TGTGCCAGCAGCTCACAAGGACCCACTGAAGCTTTCTTT. The encoded protein is CASSSQGPTEAFF.